The 32 T cell receptor beta chains below were found in one sample sequenced in a study of T cell responses to AZD1222 COVID-19 vaccine. Method: immunoSEQ multiplex PCR; TCRdb's copy keeps in-frame clones and lacks some. The sample records around 120,000 clones, about 93% being singletons. Material: peripheral blood, obtained 28 days after the second AZD1222 dose. The receptors come from an adult who received the AZD1222 COVID-19 vaccine.

The genes are TRBV11-2 and TRBJ1-2, with no clear D. The germline V and J ends were trimmed by 1 base and 0 bases, with 6 bases remaining between them. CDR1 is SGHAT and CDR2 is FQNNGV in the germline V gene. This CDR3 is built from 14 residues. This CDR3 reads CASSLGPANYGYTF. Here the CDR3 DNA reads TGTGCCAGCAGCTTAGGGCCGGCTAACTATGGCTACACCTTC.

The CDR3 bases are TGTGCCAGCAGTCTCCCGGGACAGGGTACCTATGGCTACACCTTC. Its protein is CASSLPGQGTYGYTF. The rearrangement links TRBV6-5 to TRBJ1-2, with TRBD1 matching over 9 bases. The trim removed 5 bases at V and 4 bases at J, leaving 8 bases unmatched. Per the germline V gene, CDR1 is MNHEY and CDR2 is SVGAGI. The CDR3 sequence is 15 residues long.

The count of this clone is one. Other nucleotide sequences in the sample specify the same CDR3. The chain couples TRBV6-5 to TRBJ1-3; maybe TRBD1 (6 bases). This CDR3 region has 13 residues. Germline loops: CDR1 MNHEY, CDR2 SVGAGI. The germline V and J ends were trimmed by 0 bases and 8 bases, with 8 bases remaining between them. The CDR3 DNA reads as TGTGCCAGCAGTTACTCGAGGGGGGACACCATATATTTT. Its protein is CASSYSRGDTIYF.

This clone showed up just once. The chain employs TRBV20-1 and TRBJ2-1; 12 nucleotides align to TRBD1. CDR1 and CDR2 from the germline V gene are DFQATT and SNEGSKA (reference sequence). The CDR3 consists of 16 residues. V shed 3 bases, J shed 9 bases, and the junction held 12 bases outside the gene matches. The chain's CDR3 is CSASGPRDRGRAEQFF. The DNA of the CDR3 is TGCAGTGCTAGTGGACCCCGGGACAGGGGGCGAGCTGAGCAGTTCTTC.

This clone was seen once. This chain joins TRBV14 and TRBJ2-3; TRBD2 aligns across 9 bases. There are 16 residues in the CDR3. Germline-derived CDR1 and CDR2 are SGHDN and FVKESK. Unmatched junction bases numbered 3, after V lost 1 base and J lost 1 base. The CDR3 DNA sequence: TGTGCCAGCAGCCAAGGTGCTAGCGGGGGCACAGATACGCAGTATTTT. Its protein product is CASSQGASGGTDTQYF.

The chain recombines TRBV10-3 with TRBJ2-2; possibly TRBD2 for D (5 bases). The CDR3 totals 16 residues. CDR1 ENHRY and CDR2 SYGVKD come from the germline V gene. Trimming left V 6 bases short and J 3 bases short, with 17 bases between. For the CDR3, the DNA is TGTGCCATCAGCGATCCGAGGGATTGGGACACCGGGGAGCTGTTTTTT. Encoded protein: CAISDPRDWDTGELFF.

The rearrangement links TRBV15 to TRBJ2-5; a possible D gene is TRBD1 (5 bases). CDR3 length equals 15 residues. Germline V gene lookup returns CDR1 LNHNV and CDR2 YYDKDF (reference sequence). V was cut by 0 bases and J by 4 bases, with 12 bases left in between. The CDR3, as DNA: TGTGCCACCAGCAGAGAGACCTATCAGGGAGAGACCCAGTACTTC. Translation: CATSRETYQGETQYF.

The chain recombines TRBV6-2 or TRBV6-3 with TRBJ1-2; unclear D gene. The CDR3 spans 13 residues. In germline, CDR1 is MNHEY, CDR2 SVGEGT. Trimming shortened V by 1 base and J by 7 bases, and 10 bases separated the two germline ends. The CDR3 sequence is CASSYLTVGGYTF. The CDR3 DNA sequence: TGTGCCAGCAGTTACTTAACCGTCGGTGGCTACACCTTC.

The CDR3 bases are TGTGCCTACTTCCCACTAGCGGGAGGGGGCGAGCAGTACTTC. Its protein is CAYFPLAGGGEQYF. The chain joins TRBV30 to TRBJ2-7; TRBD2 agrees at 13 bases. This CDR3 region has 14 residues. Trimming at V came to 7 bases and at J to 6 bases, leaving 9 bases not matched to a gene. CDR1 and CDR2 from the germline V gene are GTSNPN and SVGIG (reference sequence).

The chain carries TRBV12-3 or TRBV12-4 and TRBJ2-7; tentative D call: TRBD2 (5 bases). This CDR3 is built from 13 residues. Trimming removed 6 bases at V and 4 bases at J, with 13 bases between. The chain's CDR3 is CASSRRSGYEQYF. Written as DNA, the CDR3 is TGTGCCAGCAGCCGAAGGTCGGGGTACGAGCAGTACTTC.

This rearrangement joins TRBV9 to TRBJ2-5; TRBD2 matches 9 bases. Trimming cost V 4 bases and J 5 bases; bases outside gene matches: 12. Germline-derived CDR1 and CDR2 are SGDLS and YYNGEE. This CDR3 comprises 16 residues. The CDR3 bases are TGTGCCAGCAGCCCCGGCGGGCGGGGGGGCCGGGAGACCCAGTACTTC. This encodes CASSPGGRGGRETQYF.

The CDR3 DNA reads TGTGCCAGCAGCGTAGCTAGCGGGTCATCAAACGGCGAGCAGTTCTTC. Translated: CASSVASGSSNGEQFF. The chain combines TRBV9 with TRBJ2-1, with 8 nucleotides matching TRBD2. Germline assignment: CDR1 SGDLS and CDR2 YYNGEE. The CDR3 totals 16 residues. Unmatched junction bases numbered 12, after V lost 0 bases and J lost 10 bases. Together with reference TRBV9 and TRBJ2-1, the CDR3 gives the full variable domain: DSGVTQTPKHLITATGQRVTLRCSPRSGDLSVYWYQQSLDQGLQFLIQYYNGEERAKGNILERFSAQQFPDLHSELNLSSLELGDSALYFCASSVASGSSNGEQFFGPGTRLTVL.

The J gene is TRBJ2-1, the V gene TRBV27, with D possibly being TRBD2 (5 bases). This CDR3 is built from 13 residues. The germline gives CDR1 MNHEY, CDR2 SMNVEV (reference sequence). Trimming pared 4 bases from V and 7 bases from J, leaving 11 bases between. The CDR3 bases are TGTGCCAGCAGTTGGAGAGGGTGGAATGAGCAGTTCTTC. The encoded protein is CASSWRGWNEQFF.

The genes are TRBV2 and TRBJ1-2, with 7 bases matching TRBD1. Germline CDR1 is SNHLY and CDR2 is FYNNEI. V shed 2 bases and J 1 base; nucleotides not matched to a gene: 4. CDR3 length equals 15 residues. The CDR3: CASSERTGVNYGYTF. The CDR3 DNA reads TGTGCCAGCAGTGAAAGGACAGGAGTTAACTATGGCTACACCTTC.

This clone was observed once. The gene calls are TRBV19 and TRBJ2-7; 10 bases map to TRBD1. Unmatched junction bases numbered 6, after V lost 5 bases and J lost 2 bases. The CDR3 spans 15 residues. From germline, CDR1 is LNHDA and CDR2 SQIVND (reference sequence). CDR3 loop: CASSGPGQGTYEQYF. Written as DNA, the CDR3 is TGTGCCAGTAGTGGGCCGGGACAGGGGACCTACGAGCAGTACTTC.

The V gene is TRBV12-5, the J gene TRBJ2-1; 8 positions match TRBD2. V shed 6 bases and J 5 bases; nucleotides not matched to a gene: 12. Germline CDR1 LGHNT, CDR2 FRNRAP. CDR3 size: 16 residues. CDR3 nucleotides: TGTGCTAGTGGGACCACTCAAGCGGGGGCTAACAATGAGCAGTTCTTC. It is translated as CASGTTQAGANNEQFF.

This clone was counted a single time. This chain connects TRBV30 to TRBJ1-5; 7 bases are shared with TRBD1. The CDR3 covers 13 residues. The germline V gene has CDR1 GTSNPN and CDR2 SVGIG (reference sequence). Trimming at V came to 0 bases and at J to 6 bases, leaving 2 bases not matched to a gene. The CDR3 DNA reads as TGTGCCTGGAGTGTGGCAGGGGGTCAGCCCCAGCATTTT. It codes for CAWSVAGGQPQHF.

The genes are TRBV7-8 and TRBJ1-5; D not resolved. The CDR3 extends over 12 amino acids. Trimming took 5 bases from V and 3 from J, leaving 5 bases between them. Germline V gene sequence: CDR1 SGHVS, CDR2 FQNEAQ. Here the CDR3 DNA reads TGTGCCAGCAGCAACCCCAATCAGCCCCAGCATTTT. Amino acids: CASSNPNQPQHF.

The V gene is TRBV27, the J gene TRBJ2-7, with D perhaps matching TRBD2 (5 bases). V lost 8 bases and J lost 6, with 14 bases in between. This CDR3 has 12 residues. CDR1 MNHEY and CDR2 SMNVEV come from the germline V gene (reference sequence). In DNA, the CDR3 is TGTGCCAGCCGGAGGAATCTTGGCGAGCAGTACTTC. Translation gives CASRRNLGEQYF.

This chain uses TRBV5-4 with TRBJ1-1; D is unresolved. This CDR3 is built from 15 residues. The germline CDR1 and CDR2 sequences are SGHNT and YYREEE (reference sequence). Trimming removed 2 bases from V and 2 bases from J, with 13 bases in between. CDR3 region: CASSFPMGENTEAFF. In nucleotides, the CDR3 is TGTGCCAGCAGCTTCCCGATGGGCGAAAACACTGAAGCTTTCTTT.

The rearrangement joins TRBV19 to TRBJ1-2; TRBD1 matches 10 bases. Germline V gene sequence: CDR1 LNHDA, CDR2 SQIVND (reference sequence). V was clipped by 4 bases and J by 6 bases; unmatched bases: 8. The CDR3 is 15 amino acids. The CDR3 DNA reads as TGTGCCAGTAGTAACTCCGGGACAGGGGTGAATGGCTACACCTTC. As protein: CASSNSGTGVNGYTF.

The chain combines TRBV7-2 with TRBJ1-5, with D perhaps TRBD1 (6 bases). The CDR3 length is 15 residues. V was shortened by 5 bases and J by 4 bases, with 15 bases between the two germline ends. The germline CDR1 and CDR2 sequences are SGHTA and FQGNSA. The CDR3 bases are TGTGCCAGCAGCCCCGAGGGGGGAACGAATCAGCCCCAGCATTTT. Its translation is CASSPEGGTNQPQHF.

This clone showed up just once. V gene TRBV5-1 combines with J gene TRBJ2-7, with D hard to call. CDR3 length: 14 amino acids. V lost 0 bases and J 2 bases, leaving 9 bases between the germline ends. CDR1 and CDR2 (germline): SGHRS, YFSETQ. CDR3 bases: TGCGCCAGCAGCTTGGGACTCTCAACCTACGAGCAGTACTTC. It yields the protein CASSLGLSTYEQYF.

Here the CDR3 reads CATSTGVREKLFF. The CDR3 bases are TGTGCCACATCGACCGGTGTAAGGGAAAAACTGTTTTTT. The chain couples TRBV12-3 or TRBV12-4 to TRBJ1-4; D not resolved. The V and J ends lost 10 bases and 8 bases respectively, with 17 bases between them. This CDR3 region has 13 residues.

This chain connects TRBV10-2 to TRBJ2-7; 10 bases map to TRBD2. This CDR3 is built from 14 residues. V was clipped by 7 bases and J by 6 bases; unmatched bases: 9. CDR1 and CDR2 from the germline V gene are WSHSY and SAAADI. The CDR3 nucleotides are TGCGCCAGCATTCCCACTAGCGGGGCTTTCGAGCAGTACTTC. Protein: CASIPTSGAFEQYF.

The V and J genes are TRBV7-8 and TRBJ2-7, with 14 bases lining up with TRBD2. The CDR3 consists of 17 residues. J lost 2 bases, V lost 8 bases, and 11 bases had no gene match. Germline V lookup: CDR1 SGHVS, CDR2 FQNEAQ. CDR3 sequence reads: CASFPGGTSGSPYEQYF. In nucleotides, the CDR3 is TGTGCCAGCTTCCCCGGAGGGACTAGCGGGAGCCCCTACGAGCAGTACTTC.

The chain employs TRBV12-3 or TRBV12-4 and TRBJ2-2; D uncertain. V lost 7 bases and J 3 bases, leaving 9 bases between the germline ends. This CDR3 comprises 13 residues. The CDR3 DNA reads TGTGCCAGCAATAGCCCCGACACCGGGGAGCTGTTTTTT. Its translation: CASNSPDTGELFF.

The CDR3 sequence is CASSHVQGISGANVLTF. In nucleotides, the CDR3 is TGCGCCAGCAGCCATGTACAGGGGATCTCTGGGGCCAACGTCCTGACTTTC. This chain uses TRBV4-1 with TRBJ2-6, with TRBD1 matching 7 bases. Trimming took 3 bases from V and 0 from J; bases not matched to a gene: 5. This CDR3 region has 17 residues. CDR1 is MGHRA, CDR2 YSYEKL, per germline.

This clone occurred once. The chain carries TRBV30 and TRBJ2-6; D is uncertain. The germline CDR1 and CDR2 sequences are GTSNPN and SVGIG (reference sequence). The V gene lost 4 bases and the J gene lost 0 bases, with 4 bases spanning the gap. This CDR3 is 13 amino acids long. This CDR3 is CAWTGSGANVLTF. The CDR3 DNA reads as TGTGCCTGGACTGGCTCTGGGGCCAACGTCCTGACTTTC.

The chain has TRBV6-5 and TRBJ2-1; D gene uncertain. Trimming cost V 6 bases and J 7 bases, with 7 bases left between them. CDR3 length equals 11 residues. Germline values: CDR1 MNHEY, CDR2 SVGAGI. CDR3 nucleotide sequence: TGTGCCAGCAGCGCATTGAATGAGCAGTTCTTC. It translates to CASSALNEQFF.

This chain uses TRBV5-1 with TRBJ2-7; TRBD2 aligns across 14 bases. The germline V gene encodes CDR1 SGHRS and CDR2 YFSETQ. V gave up 0 bases and J gave up 6 bases; unmatched junction bases: 8. This CDR3 contains 17 residues. The CDR3 nucleotides are TGCGCCAGCAGCTTGGTGGGACTAGCGGGAGTTCCGGGCGAGCAGTACTTC. Translation gives CASSLVGLAGVPGEQYF.

This chain uses TRBV7-3 with TRBJ2-1; D not certain. Germline CDR1 is SGHTA and CDR2 is FQGTGA. The V end was cut by 2 bases, the J end by 8 bases, with 10 bases between. The CDR3 length is 13 residues. The CDR3 coding sequence is TGTGCCAGCAGCTTATCCCCTGCCTATGAGCAGTTCTTC. Residues: CASSLSPAYEQFF.